This T cell receptor beta chain was found in a study of cytomegalovirus exposure and HLA in healthy donors. General study findings and limits: Cytomegalovirus status was reportedly diagnosed by the classifier with high specificity and sensitivity. Some highly shared sequence variants likely arose as a pipeline artifact.

Participants comprised healthy donors of bone marrow. PCR primers comprised 60 Vbeta and 13 Jbeta primers. The protocol was immunoSEQ multiplex PCR, while the TCRdb copy is restricted to in-frame clones and leaves out a portion. The data contain 100,000 to 150,000 clones, around 82% of them seen just once; the ten biggest clones take up 3.6%. Comments on this clone: Its antigen is not identified.

Germline CDR1 and CDR2: SEHNR and FQNEAQ (reference sequence). V dropped 5 bases and J dropped 0; count of bases not matched to a gene: 5. The CDR3 loop spans 17 amino acids. The rearrangement uses TRBV7-9 and TRBJ2-2; 11 bases line up with TRBD2. Sequencing was performed on PBMCs. This sequence originates from a woman aged 40-49 years in good health and CMV-seropositive. The CDR3 region has the DNA TGTGCCAGCAGCCTGGGGACTAGCGGAACGAACACCGGGGAGCTGTTTTTT. Residues: CASSLGTSGTNTGELFF.